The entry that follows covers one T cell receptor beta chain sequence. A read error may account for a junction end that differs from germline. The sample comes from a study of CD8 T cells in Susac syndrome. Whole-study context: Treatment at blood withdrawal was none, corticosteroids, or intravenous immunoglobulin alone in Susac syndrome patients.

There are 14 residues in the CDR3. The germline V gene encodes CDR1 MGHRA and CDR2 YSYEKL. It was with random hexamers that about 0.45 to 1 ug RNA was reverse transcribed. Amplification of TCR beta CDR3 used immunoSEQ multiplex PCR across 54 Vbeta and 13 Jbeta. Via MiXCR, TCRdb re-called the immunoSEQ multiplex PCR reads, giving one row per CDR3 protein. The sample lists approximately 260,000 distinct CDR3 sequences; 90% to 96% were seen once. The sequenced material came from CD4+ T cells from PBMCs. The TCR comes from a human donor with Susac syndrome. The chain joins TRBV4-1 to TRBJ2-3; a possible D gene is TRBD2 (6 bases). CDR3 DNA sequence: TGCGCCAGCAGCCAAGACGGGAAAGGGGACTGGAGGTCGTTT. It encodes CASSQDGKGDWRSF.